This entry concerns a single TCR beta chain. In the original processing: Estimated nucleated cell counts came from reference gene primer amplification. TCRdb's table, derived via immunoSEQ multiplex PCR, lists solely in-frame clones and lacks some. Clone size and V and J calls were adopted from that table, with D and trimming inferred from the DNA. The data show tens of thousands of clones, 88% seen once. Per the germline V gene, CDR1 is MNHEY and CDR2 is SVGEGT. Trimming cost V 4 bases and J 14 bases, with 25 bases left between them. The CDR3 has 15 residues. The data belong to a study of blood T cell repertoires in COVID-19. About the study: Sources were T cells, B-cell-depleted T cells, or PBMCs; the material itself was cDNA or gDNA.

The sequence came from a human donor in a cohort sampled during active COVID-19. This sequence joins TRBV6-2 or TRBV6-3 and TRBJ2-3; tentatively, D is TRBD2 (6 bases). Input material: peripheral blood. CDR3 sequence reads: CASSSRVGGEYGRYF. CDR3 in DNA: TGTGCCAGCAGTTCCCGGGTAGGCGGGGAATACGGGCGGTATTTT.